Below are 27 T cell receptor beta chains sequenced from a single sample in a study of radiation and T cells in renal cell carcinoma. Time point reported: blood 4 weeks post-SBRT, at nephrectomy. Sample treatment: 15 Gy SBRT to primary tumor, nephrectomy 4 weeks later. Sequenced by immunoSEQ multiplex PCR; TCRdb stores in-frame clones only, minus some. The top ten clones hold approximately 10% of a sample with roughly 160,000 clones, less than 90% of them seen once. The starting material was blood, obtained from a patient whose treatment included radiotherapy and nephrectomy. All receptors derive from a woman aged 45 to 65 with renal cell carcinoma.

V usage is TRBV30 and J usage is TRBJ2-5, with D possibly TRBD2 on 5 matching bases. Trimming pared 2 bases from V and 8 bases from J, leaving 12 bases between. There are 12 residues in the CDR3. Per germline, CDR1 GTSNPN and CDR2 SVGIG (reference sequence). The DNA of the CDR3 is TGTGCCTGGAGTCGGGGATCTGAAACCCAGTACTTC. Protein: CAWSRGSETQYF.

V usage is TRBV30 and J usage is TRBJ1-4; D is uncertain. The germline V and J ends were trimmed by 3 bases and 8 bases, with 10 bases remaining between them. Germline V gives CDR1 GTSNPN, CDR2 SVGIG (reference sequence). The CDR3 has 12 amino acids. CDR3 sequence reads: CAWRTDGEKLFF. The CDR3 DNA is TGTGCCTGGAGAACAGACGGGGAAAAACTGTTTTTT.

The chain combines TRBV4-1 with TRBJ2-4, with D tentatively TRBD2 (5 bases). Trimming left V 3 bases short and J 8 bases short, with 11 bases between. Germline values: CDR1 MGHRA, CDR2 YSYEKL. The CDR3 sequence is 13 residues long. The CDR3 DNA reads as TGCGCCAGCAGCCAGGATAGCGTCGACATTCAGTACTTC. Its protein product is CASSQDSVDIQYF.

The chain combines TRBV5-1 with TRBJ2-1; 7 positions match TRBD1. CDR1 is SGHRS and CDR2 is YFSETQ in the germline V gene. CDR3 length: 14 residues. V shed 4 bases and J 5 bases; nucleotides not matched to a gene: 6. The CDR3: CASSGMGTDNEQFF. The CDR3 DNA follows: TGCGCCAGCAGCGGTATGGGGACAGACAATGAGCAGTTCTTC.

In DNA form, the CDR3 reads TGCGCCAGCAGCTTGGGGGGCGAGGCTCGGCAATTCTTC. Amino acids: CASSLGGEARQFF. The rearrangement uses TRBV5-1 and TRBJ2-1, with D possibly TRBD1 on 5 matching bases. The CDR3 has 13 amino acids. The germline V gene has CDR1 SGHRS and CDR2 YFSETQ. V was shortened by 0 bases and J by 16 bases, with 17 bases between the two germline ends.

This clone was detected once. The CDR3 sequence: CASSPILRTGGHSNQPQHF. The CDR3, as DNA: TGCGCCAGCAGCCCAATTCTTCGGACAGGGGGCCATAGCAATCAGCCCCAGCATTTT. The chain joins TRBV4-1 to TRBJ1-5; 11 positions match TRBD1. CDR1 MGHRA and CDR2 YSYEKL come from the germline V gene. V lost 4 bases, J lost 0 bases, and 11 bases stayed unmatched. This CDR3 is built from 19 residues.

The chain employs TRBV4-2 and TRBJ2-3, with 9 bases fitting TRBD2. The V segment lost 0 bases and the J segment 5 bases; nucleotides outside the gene matches: 3. Germline V gene data show CDR1 as LGHNA and CDR2 as YNFKEQ. CDR3 length: 15 residues. CDR3 sequence: CASSQEGSGGDTQYF. In DNA, the CDR3 is TGTGCCAGCAGCCAAGAGGGTAGCGGGGGAGATACGCAGTATTTT.

There are a few counts of this clone. This rearrangement joins TRBV7-2 to TRBJ2-1, with TRBD2 as a possible D gene (7 bases). CDR1 SGHTA and CDR2 FQGNSA come from the germline V gene. With 1 base removed from V and 4 bases from J, the gap between germline ends came to 14 bases. CDR3 length equals 16 residues. The CDR3 nucleotides read TGTGCCAGCAGCTTAGATGGGGGGGCGTATTACAATGAGCAGTTCTTC. Residues: CASSLDGGAYYNEQFF.

This rearrangement joins TRBV5-1 to TRBJ1-3; 7 nucleotides agree with TRBD1. The CDR3 sequence is 17 residues long. The germline V gene has CDR1 SGHRS and CDR2 YFSETQ. V shed 5 bases and J 0 bases; nucleotides not matched to a gene: 11. The CDR3 DNA sequence: TGCGCCAGCAGATCCGAGGAGACAGGGAACTCTGGAAACACCATATATTTT. Translated: CASRSEETGNSGNTIYF.

The chain employs TRBV7-2 and TRBJ1-4; D unresolved. The CDR3 covers 12 residues. V was trimmed by 5 bases and J by 11 bases, leaving 12 bases between them. CDR1 and CDR2 from the germline V gene are SGHTA and FQGNSA. This CDR3 is CASSPFVGKLFF. CDR3 sequence (DNA): TGTGCCAGCAGCCCTTTTGTGGGGAAACTGTTTTTT.

The CDR3 here is CASNPSGQGFTEAFF. In nucleotides, the CDR3 is TGTGCCAGCAATCCCTCGGGACAGGGATTTACTGAAGCTTTCTTT. This chain connects TRBV6-1 to TRBJ1-1, with TRBD1 matching 9 bases. CDR3 length equals 15 residues. J gave up 5 bases and V 7 bases, and 11 bases lay outside the gene matches. Germline V lookup: CDR1 MNHNS, CDR2 SASEGT.

J is TRBJ2-7 and V is TRBV5-6; TRBD1 matches 10 bases. Germline CDR1 and CDR2: SGHDT and YYEEEE. The J segment lost 5 bases and the V segment lost 1 base, leaving 3 bases of the junction unmatched. The CDR3 runs to 14 residues. The CDR3: CASSLRDRGNEQYF. DNA for the CDR3: TGTGCCAGCAGCTTGCGGGACAGGGGTAACGAGCAGTACTTC.

This clone was counted between two and nine times. The chain employs TRBV19 and TRBJ1-1, with 8 bases aligning to TRBD1. Germline values: CDR1 LNHDA, CDR2 SQIVND (reference sequence). There are 14 residues in the CDR3. V dropped 6 bases and J dropped 5; count of bases not matched to a gene: 8. For the CDR3, the DNA is TGTGCCAGTAGCCGACAGGGGTGGGGAACTGAAGCTTTCTTT. Protein: CASSRQGWGTEAFF.

V usage is TRBV6-5 and J usage is TRBJ1-2; D is uncertain. Between the trimmed V and J ends, which lost 6 bases and 8 bases, there was a span of 19 bases. The CDR3 has 14 amino acids. Germline V gives CDR1 MNHEY, CDR2 SVGAGI. The CDR3 sequence is CASSPGGGPGGYTF. The CDR3 DNA follows: TGTGCCAGCAGCCCAGGCGGCGGACCGGGGGGCTACACCTTC.

The gene calls are TRBV7-8 and TRBJ2-5; 12 bases are a match to TRBD1. CDR1 and CDR2 from the germline V gene are SGHVS and FQNEAQ. The V segment lost 4 bases and the J segment 1 base; nucleotides outside the gene matches: 1. CDR3 size: 15 residues. The CDR3: CASSWDRGPQETQYF. Written as DNA, the CDR3 is TGTGCCAGCAGCTGGGACAGGGGGCCCCAAGAGACCCAGTACTTC. Full variable domain (missing parts from reference TRBV7-8 and TRBJ2-5): GAGVSQSPRYKVAKRGQDVALRCDPISGHVSLFWYQQALGQGPEFLTYFQNEAQLDKSGLPSDRFFAERPEGSVSTLKIQRTQQEDSAVYLCASSWDRGPQETQYFGPGTRLLVL.

V and J are TRBV10-1 and TRBJ2-7, with D tentatively TRBD1 (6 bases). Trimming left V 5 bases short and J 1 base short, with 9 bases between. CDR1 is WNHNN and CDR2 is SYGVQD in the germline V gene (reference sequence). This CDR3 region has 13 residues. CDR3 sequence (DNA): TGCGCCAGCAGTAGGACAGATTCCTACGAGCAGTACTTC. It codes for CASSRTDSYEQYF.

The V and J genes are TRBV6-6 and TRBJ2-7; D not resolved. CDR3 length equals 11 residues. V lost 8 bases to trimming and J lost 3 bases, with 8 bases between them. CDR1 is MNHNY, CDR2 SVGAGI, per germline (reference sequence). CDR3 sequence reads: CASGPGYEQYF. The CDR3 DNA is TGTGCCAGCGGGCCGGGCTACGAGCAGTACTTC.

J is TRBJ2-2 and V is TRBV9, with TRBD2 matching 8 bases. V dropped 3 bases and J dropped 1; count of bases not matched to a gene: 2. The CDR3 is made up of 15 amino acids. Germline CDR1 SGDLS, CDR2 YYNGEE. The CDR3 DNA reads TGTGCCAGCAGCGCCGCGGGGGGGAACACCGGGGAGCTGTTTTTT. Protein product: CASSAAGGNTGELFF.

The chain has TRBV12-5 and TRBJ1-4; the match to TRBD1 covers 7 bases. This CDR3 comprises 19 residues. Germline trimming cut 0 bases from V and 8 bases from J; bases unmatched to any gene: 18. Germline V gives CDR1 LGHNT, CDR2 FRNRAP. Here the CDR3 reads CASGLVLFPRSRDSEKLFF. The CDR3 DNA reads as TGTGCTAGTGGTTTGGTATTGTTTCCCCGGTCGCGGGACAGCGAAAAACTGTTTTTT. Together with reference TRBV12-5 and TRBJ1-4, the CDR3 gives the full variable domain: DARVTQTPRHKVTEMGQEVTMRCQPILGHNTVFWYRQTMMQGLELLAYFRNRAPLDDSGMPKDRFSAEMPDATLATLKIQPSEPRDSAVYFCASGLVLFPRSRDSEKLFFGSGTQLSVL.

DNA for the CDR3: TGTGCCAGTAGTGAAGAGGTAGTTAATTCACCCCTCCACTTT. It yields the protein CASSEEVVNSPLHF. The genes are TRBV19 and TRBJ1-6; D not resolved. Trimming left V 5 bases short and J 6 bases short, with 11 bases between. CDR1 is LNHDA, CDR2 SQIVND, per germline (reference sequence). The CDR3 is 14 amino acids.

The V call is TRBV11-2, the J call TRBJ2-7; D is possibly TRBD2 (6 bases). The CDR3 is 16 amino acids. In germline, CDR1 is SGHAT, CDR2 FQNNGV. The ends were cut back, 5 bases at V and 0 bases at J, with 17 bases in the middle. The CDR3 region is CASSLTRATSSYEQYF. CDR3 DNA sequence: TGTGCCAGCAGCCTGACGCGGGCGACTAGCTCCTACGAGCAGTACTTC.

The genes are TRBV9 and TRBJ2-2, with no clear D. Germline CDR1 SGDLS, CDR2 YYNGEE. The CDR3 is 13 residues long. The V end was cut by 4 bases, the J end by 1 base, with 5 bases between. DNA of the CDR3: TGTGCCAGCAGCAACCTGAACACCGGGGAGCTGTTTTTT. Residues: CASSNLNTGELFF.

V usage is TRBV6-5 and J usage is TRBJ1-2; D perhaps matches TRBD1 (5 bases). The CDR3 is 15 residues long. V dropped 6 bases and J dropped 4 bases, with 18 bases sitting between them. Germline V CDR1 and CDR2: MNHEY, SVGAGI. CDR3: CASSPPGQVGYGYTF. The CDR3 DNA sequence: TGTGCCAGCAGCCCTCCGGGGCAGGTCGGCTATGGCTACACCTTC.

The J gene is TRBJ1-2, the V gene TRBV19; D gene ambiguous. There are 12 residues in the CDR3. With 3 bases removed from V and 4 bases from J, the gap between germline ends came to 6 bases. The V gene's germline CDR1 is LNHDA and CDR2 SQIVND (reference sequence). This CDR3 reads CASSITAYGYTF. The DNA for the CDR3 is TGTGCCAGTAGTATCACAGCCTATGGCTACACCTTC.

This clone has more than one count but fewer than ten. The chain links TRBV5-1 to TRBJ2-4, with TRBD2 as a possible D gene (5 bases). Germline V gene data show CDR1 as SGHRS and CDR2 as YFSETQ. V lost 3 bases and J lost 6, with 16 bases in between. This CDR3 contains 15 residues. The CDR3 nucleotides read TGCGCCAGCAGCTACTCGCCCGGGGTTACAAACATTCAGTACTTC. Residues: CASSYSPGVTNIQYF. Full variable domain (missing parts from reference TRBV5-1 and TRBJ2-4): KAGVTQTPRYLIKTRGQQVTLSCSPISGHRSVSWYQQTPGQGLQFLFEYFSETQRNKGNFPGRFSGRQFSNSRSEMNVSTLELGDSALYLCASSYSPGVTNIQYFGAGTRLSVL.

CDR3 region: CASQPGTANTEAFF. DNA of the CDR3: TGTGCCAGCCAGCCCGGGACGGCCAACACTGAAGCTTTCTTT. The rearrangement uses TRBV6-6 and TRBJ1-1; a possible D gene is TRBD1 (5 bases). The CDR3 has 14 amino acids. The germline V gene encodes CDR1 MNHNY and CDR2 SVGAGI (reference sequence). Between the trimmed V and J ends, which lost 8 bases and 2 bases, there was a span of 15 bases.

The rearrangement links TRBV13 to TRBJ2-1; D is perhaps TRBD1 or TRBD2 (5 bases each). With 4 bases removed from V and 0 bases from J, the gap between germline ends came to 13 bases. From germline, CDR1 is PRHDT and CDR2 FYEKMQ (reference sequence). This CDR3 comprises 16 residues. The CDR3 DNA is TGTGCCAGCAGCTCCCCGGGGCGAAGCTCCTACAATGAGCAGTTCTTC. Translation gives CASSSPGRSSYNEQFF.